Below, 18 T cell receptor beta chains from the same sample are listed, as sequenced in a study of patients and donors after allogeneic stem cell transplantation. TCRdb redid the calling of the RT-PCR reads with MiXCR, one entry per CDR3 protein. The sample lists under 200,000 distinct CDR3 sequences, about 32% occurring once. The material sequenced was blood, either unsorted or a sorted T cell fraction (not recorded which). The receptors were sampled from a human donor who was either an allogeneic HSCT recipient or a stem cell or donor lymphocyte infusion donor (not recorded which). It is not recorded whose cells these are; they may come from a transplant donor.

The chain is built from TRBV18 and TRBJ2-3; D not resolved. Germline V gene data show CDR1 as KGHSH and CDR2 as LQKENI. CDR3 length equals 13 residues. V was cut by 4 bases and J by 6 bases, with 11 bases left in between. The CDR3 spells CASSLYQEDTQYF. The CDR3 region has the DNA TGTGCCAGCTCACTCTATCAGGAGGATACGCAGTATTTT.

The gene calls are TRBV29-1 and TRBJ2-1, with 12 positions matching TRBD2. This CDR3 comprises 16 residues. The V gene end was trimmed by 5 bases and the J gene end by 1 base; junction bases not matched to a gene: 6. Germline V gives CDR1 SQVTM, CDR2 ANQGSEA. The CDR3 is CSVWTSGTLSYNEQFF. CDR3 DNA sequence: TGCAGCGTTTGGACTAGCGGGACCCTTTCCTACAATGAGCAGTTCTTC.

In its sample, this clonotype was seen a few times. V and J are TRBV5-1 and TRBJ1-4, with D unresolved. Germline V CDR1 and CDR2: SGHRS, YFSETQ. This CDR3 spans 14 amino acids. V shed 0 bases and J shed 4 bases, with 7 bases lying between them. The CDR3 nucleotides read TGCGCCAGCAGCTTGGGGCAGCTTAATGAAAAACTGTTTTTT. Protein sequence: CASSLGQLNEKLFF.

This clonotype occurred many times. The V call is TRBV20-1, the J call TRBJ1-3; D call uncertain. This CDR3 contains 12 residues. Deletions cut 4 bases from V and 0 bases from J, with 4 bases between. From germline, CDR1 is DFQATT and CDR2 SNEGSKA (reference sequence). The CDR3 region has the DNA TGCAGTGCTATTAGCTCTGGAAACACCATATATTTT. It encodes CSAISSGNTIYF.

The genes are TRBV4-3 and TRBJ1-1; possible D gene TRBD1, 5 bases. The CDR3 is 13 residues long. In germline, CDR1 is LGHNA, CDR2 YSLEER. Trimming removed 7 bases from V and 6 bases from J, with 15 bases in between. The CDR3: CASKDWGGSEAFF. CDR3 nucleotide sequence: TGCGCCAGCAAAGACTGGGGGGGATCTGAAGCTTTCTTT.

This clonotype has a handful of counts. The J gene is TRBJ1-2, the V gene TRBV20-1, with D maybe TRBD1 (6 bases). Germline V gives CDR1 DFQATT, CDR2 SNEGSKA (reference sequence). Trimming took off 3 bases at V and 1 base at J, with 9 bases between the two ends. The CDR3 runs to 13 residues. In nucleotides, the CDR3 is TGCAGTGCTAGCCGGGACAATAACTATGGCTACACCTTC. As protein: CSASRDNNYGYTF.

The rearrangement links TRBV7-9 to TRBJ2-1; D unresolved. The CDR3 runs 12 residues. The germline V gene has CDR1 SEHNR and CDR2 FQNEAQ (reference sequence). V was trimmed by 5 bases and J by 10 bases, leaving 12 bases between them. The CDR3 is CASSPNFDEQFF. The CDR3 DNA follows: TGTGCCAGCAGCCCTAATTTCGACGAGCAGTTCTTC.

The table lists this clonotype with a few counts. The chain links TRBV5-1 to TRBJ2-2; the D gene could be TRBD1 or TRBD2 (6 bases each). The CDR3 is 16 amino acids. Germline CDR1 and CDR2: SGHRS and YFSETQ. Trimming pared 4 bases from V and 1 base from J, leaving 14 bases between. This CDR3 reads CASSPGGQWNTGELFF. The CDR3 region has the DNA TGCGCCAGCAGCCCCGGGGGCCAGTGGAACACCGGGGAGCTGTTTTTT.

CDR3 sequence: CASSLAQTSRGQFF. CDR3 DNA sequence: TGTGCCAGCAGCTTGGCACAGACCTCGCGGGGGCAGTTCTTC. The V and J genes are TRBV5-6 and TRBJ2-1, with D possibly matching TRBD2 (6 bases). This CDR3 spans 14 amino acids. Germline loops: CDR1 SGHDT, CDR2 YYEEEE. V was pared by 0 bases and J by 12 bases, with 16 bases between.

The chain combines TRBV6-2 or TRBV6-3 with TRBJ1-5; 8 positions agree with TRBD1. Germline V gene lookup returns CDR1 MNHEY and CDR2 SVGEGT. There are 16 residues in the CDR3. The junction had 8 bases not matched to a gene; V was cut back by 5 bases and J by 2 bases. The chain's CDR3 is CASSPDRGVGNQPQHF. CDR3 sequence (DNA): TGTGCCAGCAGTCCCGACAGGGGCGTCGGCAATCAGCCCCAGCATTTT.

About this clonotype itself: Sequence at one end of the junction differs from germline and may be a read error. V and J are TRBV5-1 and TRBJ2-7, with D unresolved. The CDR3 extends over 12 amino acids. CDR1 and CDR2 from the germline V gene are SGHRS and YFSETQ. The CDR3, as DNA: TGCGCCAGCAGCTTGGAAAGCCGCGAGCTGTACTTC. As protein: CASSLESRELYF.

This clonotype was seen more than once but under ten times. The CDR3 protein is CASGAIEYQETQYF. In DNA, the CDR3 is TGTGCCAGCGGAGCCATCGAGTACCAAGAGACCCAGTACTTC. The chain joins TRBV7-9 to TRBJ2-5; D remains ambiguous. The CDR3 has 14 amino acids. Trimming took off 8 bases at V and 0 bases at J, with 13 bases between the two ends. Germline loops: CDR1 SEHNR, CDR2 FQNEAQ (reference sequence). The full variable domain, in which reference TRBV7-9 and TRBJ2-5 provide the parts outside the CDR3, is DTGVSQNPRHKITKRGQNVTFRCDPISEHNRLYWYRQTLGQGPEFLTYFQNEAQLEKSRLLSDRFSAERPKGSFSTLEIQRTEQGDSAMYLCASGAIEYQETQYFGPGTRLLVL.

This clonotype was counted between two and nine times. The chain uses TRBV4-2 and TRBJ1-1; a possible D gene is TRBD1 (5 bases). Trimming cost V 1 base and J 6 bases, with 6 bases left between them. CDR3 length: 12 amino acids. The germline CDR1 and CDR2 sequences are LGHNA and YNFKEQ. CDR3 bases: TGTGCCAGCAGCCAAGGGGGACCTGAAGCTTTCTTT. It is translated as CASSQGGPEAFF.

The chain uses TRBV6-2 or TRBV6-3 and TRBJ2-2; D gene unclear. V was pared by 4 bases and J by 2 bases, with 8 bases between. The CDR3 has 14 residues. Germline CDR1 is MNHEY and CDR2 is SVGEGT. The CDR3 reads CASSLDVNTGELFF. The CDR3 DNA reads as TGTGCCAGCAGTTTAGACGTAAACACCGGGGAGCTGTTTTTT.

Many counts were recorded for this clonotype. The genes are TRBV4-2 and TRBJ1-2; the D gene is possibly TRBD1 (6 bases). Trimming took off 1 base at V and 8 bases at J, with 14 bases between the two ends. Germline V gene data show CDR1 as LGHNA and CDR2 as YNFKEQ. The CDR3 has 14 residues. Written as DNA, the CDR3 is TGTGCCAGCAGCCAAGCCAGGGGCGCAGAGGGCTACACCTTC. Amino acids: CASSQARGAEGYTF.

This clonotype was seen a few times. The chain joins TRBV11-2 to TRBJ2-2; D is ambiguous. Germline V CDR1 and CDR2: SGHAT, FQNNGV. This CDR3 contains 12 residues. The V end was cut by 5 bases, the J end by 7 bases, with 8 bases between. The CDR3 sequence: CASSGYVGELFF. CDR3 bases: TGTGCCAGCAGCGGGTACGTCGGGGAGCTGTTTTTT.

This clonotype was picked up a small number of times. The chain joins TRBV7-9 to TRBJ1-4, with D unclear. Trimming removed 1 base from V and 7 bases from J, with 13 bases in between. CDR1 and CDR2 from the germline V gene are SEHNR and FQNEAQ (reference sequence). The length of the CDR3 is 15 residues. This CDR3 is CASSLGAAEGEKLFF. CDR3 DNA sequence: TGTGCCAGCAGCTTAGGGGCCGCTGAGGGTGAAAAACTGTTTTTT.

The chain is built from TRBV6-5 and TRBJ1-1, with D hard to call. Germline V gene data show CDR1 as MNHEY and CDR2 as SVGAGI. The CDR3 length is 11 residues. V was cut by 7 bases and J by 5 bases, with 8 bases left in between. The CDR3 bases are TGTGCCAGCAATATGGGGACTGAAGCTTTCTTT. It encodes CASNMGTEAFF.